This T cell receptor (beta chain) was documented in a study of blood T cell repertoires in COVID-19. Overall study: Samples representing acute and convalescent COVID-19 were sourced from the United States, Italy and Spain. Sources were T cells, B-cell-depleted T cells, or PBMCs; the material itself was cDNA or gDNA.

Original methodology: Nucleated cell number was recorded as an estimate derived from reference gene primer amplification. Repertoires were generated with immunoSEQ multiplex PCR, while TCRdb's copy carries only in-frame clones and drops some. The DNA gave D and trimming, while V, J and clone size come from that table. The repertoire has around 47,000 clones, roughly four fifths of them found once; the top ten carry 40% to 55%. This clone came up many times. Germline CDR1 reads MNHNY; CDR2 reads SVGAGI (reference sequence). This CDR3 is 17 amino acids long. V was pared by 5 bases and J by 3 bases, with 17 bases between.

V usage is TRBV6-6 and J usage is TRBJ1-6; tentatively, D is TRBD1 (5 bases). Sequencing input: peripheral blood. The TCR was taken from a human donor in a cohort sampled during active COVID-19. This CDR3 reads CASSRDSREGYNSPLHF. The CDR3, as DNA: TGTGCCAGCAGTCGGGACTCCCGGGAGGGCTATAATTCACCCCTCCACTTT.